This is a list of T cell receptor beta chains from one sample in a study of OX40 agonist ivuxolimab in advanced cancers. Some clones are missing from TCRdb's copy, which holds only in-frame ones; the method was immunoSEQ multiplex PCR. This table holds some 73,000 clones, 80% to 90% found once. The specimen was CD4+ or CD8+ T cells sorted from blood, collected in a trial of the OX40 agonist ivuxolimab. The receptors derive from an adult with an advanced solid tumor such as melanoma, head and neck, liver or kidney cancer. CDR3s include the opening cysteine and the closing phenylalanine or tryptophan. A D gene is named only where the DNA matches it firmly. Expanded clones get a size class; other rows say once, few or many, or leave the size out.

v_call	j_call	clone_size	d_call	cdr3_aa	cdr3_nt
TRBV28	TRBJ1-5	NA	TRBD1	CASRSPGRTGRDQPQHF	TGTGCCAGCAGATCCCCTGGACGGACAGGGCGAGATCAGCCCCAGCATTTT
TRBV25-1	TRBJ1-1	NA	TRBD1	CASSPRDRGLNTEAFF	TGTGCCAGCAGCCCCCGGGACAGGGGACTGAACACTGAAGCTTTCTTT
TRBV9	TRBJ2-7	NA	NA	CASSAGDSHEQYF	TGTGCCAGCAGCGCCGGGGATTCCCACGAGCAGTACTTC
TRBV6-6	TRBJ1-5	NA	NA	CASNPGGEGRNQPQHF	TGTGCCAGCAACCCGGGGGGGGAAGGGCGCAATCAGCCCCAGCATTTT
TRBV27	TRBJ2-3	NA	NA	CASSPKGLSVITDTQYF	TGTGCCAGCAGTCCGAAGGGGCTCTCGGTTATCACAGATACGCAGTATTTT
TRBV7-9	TRBJ1-2	NA	NA	CASSLGGRGGYTF	TGTGCCAGCAGCTTAGGGGGCAGAGGGGGCTACACCTTC
TRBV5-1	TRBJ2-7	few	NA	CASSFRGSPYEQYF	TGCGCCAGCAGCTTCCGAGGGTCCCCTTACGAGCAGTACTTC
TRBV5-1	TRBJ2-3	NA	TRBD1	CASRSGTGEDTQYF	TGCGCCAGCAGGTCCGGGACAGGGGAAGATACGCAGTATTTT
TRBV27	TRBJ1-6	NA	TRBD1	CASSLSRDRGLKNSPLHF	TGTGCCAGCAGTTTATCCCGGGACAGGGGTTTGAAGAATTCACCCCTCCACTTT
TRBV15	TRBJ2-1	NA	TRBD2	CATSSYGAGGPTYNEQFF	TGTGCCACCAGCAGTTACGGAGCGGGAGGGCCCACCTACAATGAGCAGTTCTTC
TRBV2	TRBJ2-2	NA	TRBD1	CASSPTGFTGELFF	TGTGCCAGCAGTCCGACAGGGTTTACGGGGGAGCTGTTTTTT
TRBV5-5	TRBJ1-4	NA	NA	CASSLWRGARNEKLFF	TGTGCCAGCAGCTTATGGCGGGGGGCCAGAAATGAAAAACTGTTTTTT
TRBV30	TRBJ2-7	once	NA	CAWSVRVYYEQYF	TGTGCCTGGAGTGTAAGGGTCTACTACGAGCAGTACTTC
TRBV7-3	TRBJ2-1	NA	NA	CASSPRALDEQFF	TGTGCCAGCAGCCCTCGGGCGCTGGATGAGCAGTTCTTC
TRBV7-7	TRBJ2-5	NA	NA	CASSLDSGAGQETQYF	TGTGCCAGCAGCTTAGACTCCGGGGCAGGGCAAGAGACCCAGTACTTC
TRBV6-5	TRBJ1-5	NA	TRBD1	CASSRTGRDQPQHF	TGTGCCAGCAGTCGGACAGGCCGGGATCAGCCCCAGCATTTT
TRBV19	TRBJ2-7	NA	NA	CASSMGATNSYEQYF	TGTGCCAGTAGTATGGGGGCTACTAACTCCTACGAGCAGTACTTC
TRBV2	TRBJ2-5	NA	NA	CASSESRRETQYF	TGTGCCAGCAGTGAATCGAGGAGAGAGACCCAGTACTTC
TRBV9	TRBJ2-1	NA	NA	CASSVEGVTYNEQFF	TGTGCCAGCAGCGTGGAGGGAGTTACCTACAATGAGCAGTTCTTC